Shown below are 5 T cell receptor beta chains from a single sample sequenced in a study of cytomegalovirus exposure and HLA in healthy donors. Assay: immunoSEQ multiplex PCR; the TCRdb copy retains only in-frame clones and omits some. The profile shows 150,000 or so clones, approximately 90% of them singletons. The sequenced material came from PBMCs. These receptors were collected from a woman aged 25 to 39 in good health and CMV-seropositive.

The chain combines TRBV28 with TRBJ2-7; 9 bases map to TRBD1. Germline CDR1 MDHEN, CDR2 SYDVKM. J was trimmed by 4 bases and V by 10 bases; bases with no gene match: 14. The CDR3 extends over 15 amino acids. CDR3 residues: CATLHFGQGRYEQYF. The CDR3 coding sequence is TGTGCCACCCTACACTTCGGACAGGGGAGGTACGAGCAGTACTTC.

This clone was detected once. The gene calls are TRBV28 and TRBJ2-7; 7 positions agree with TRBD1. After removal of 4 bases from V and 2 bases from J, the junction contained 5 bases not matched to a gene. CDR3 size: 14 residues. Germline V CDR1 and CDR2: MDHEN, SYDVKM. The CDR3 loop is CASSSSGTAYEQYF. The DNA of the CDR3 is TGTGCCAGCAGTTCGTCCGGGACAGCCTACGAGCAGTACTTC.

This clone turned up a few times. CDR3 nucleotide sequence: TGTGCCAGCAGCTCACCGTCAGGCTATGGCTACACCTTC. Protein product: CASSSPSGYGYTF. The rearrangement links TRBV13 to TRBJ1-2; no reliable D call. The CDR3 is 13 residues long. V lost 4 bases to trimming and J lost 4 bases, with 10 bases between them. Germline V gives CDR1 PRHDT, CDR2 FYEKMQ (reference sequence).

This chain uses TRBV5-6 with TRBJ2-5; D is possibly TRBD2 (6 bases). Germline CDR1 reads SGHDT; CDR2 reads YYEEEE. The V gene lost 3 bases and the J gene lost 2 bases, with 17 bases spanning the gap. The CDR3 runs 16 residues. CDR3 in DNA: TGTGCCAGCAGCTGGGGATCGGGACTCACACAAGAGACCCAGTACTTC. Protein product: CASSWGSGLTQETQYF.

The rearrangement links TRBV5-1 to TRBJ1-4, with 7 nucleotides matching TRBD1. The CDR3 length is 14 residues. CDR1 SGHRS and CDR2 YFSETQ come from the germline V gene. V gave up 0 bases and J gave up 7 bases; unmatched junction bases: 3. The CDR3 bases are TGCGCCAGCAGCTTGGAGGGGGCAGGTGAAAAACTGTTTTTT. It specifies CASSLEGAGEKLFF.